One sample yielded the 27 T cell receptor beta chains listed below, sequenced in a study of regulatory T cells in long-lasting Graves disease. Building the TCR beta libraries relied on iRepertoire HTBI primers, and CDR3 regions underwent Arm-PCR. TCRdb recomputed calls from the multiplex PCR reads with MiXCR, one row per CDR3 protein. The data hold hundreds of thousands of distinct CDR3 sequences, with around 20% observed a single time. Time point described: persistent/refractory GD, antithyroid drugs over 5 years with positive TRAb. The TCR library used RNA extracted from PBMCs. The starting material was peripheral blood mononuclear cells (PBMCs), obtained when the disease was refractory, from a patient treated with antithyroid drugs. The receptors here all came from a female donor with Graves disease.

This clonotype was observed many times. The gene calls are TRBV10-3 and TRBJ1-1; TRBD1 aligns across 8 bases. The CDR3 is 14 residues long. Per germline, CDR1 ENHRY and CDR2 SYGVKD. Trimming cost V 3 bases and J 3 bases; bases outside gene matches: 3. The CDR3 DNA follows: TGTGCCATCAGTGAAACGACAGGGGACACTGAAGCTTTCTTT. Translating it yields CAISETTGDTEAFF.

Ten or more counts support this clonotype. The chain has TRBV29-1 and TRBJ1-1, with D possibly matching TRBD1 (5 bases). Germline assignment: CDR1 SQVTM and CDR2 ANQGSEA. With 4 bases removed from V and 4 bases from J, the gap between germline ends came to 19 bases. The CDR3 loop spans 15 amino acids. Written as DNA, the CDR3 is TGCAGCGTTGGGGGGAGAGCGGGGCTGCTCACTGAAGCTTTCTTT. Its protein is CSVGGRAGLLTEAFF.

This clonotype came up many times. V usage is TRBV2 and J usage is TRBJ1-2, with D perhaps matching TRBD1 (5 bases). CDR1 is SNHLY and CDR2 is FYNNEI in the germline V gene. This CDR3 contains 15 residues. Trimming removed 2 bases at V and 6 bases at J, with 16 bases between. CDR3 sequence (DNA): TGTGCCAGCAGTGAAATAAGGGGAGGAGTGGATGGCTACACCTTC. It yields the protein CASSEIRGGVDGYTF.

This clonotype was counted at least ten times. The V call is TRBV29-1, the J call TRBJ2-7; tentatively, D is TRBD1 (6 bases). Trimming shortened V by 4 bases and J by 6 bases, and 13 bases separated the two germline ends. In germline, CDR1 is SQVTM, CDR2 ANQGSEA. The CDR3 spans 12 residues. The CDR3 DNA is TGCAGCGTTGGGGGACATAGTTCCGAGCAGTACTTC. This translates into CSVGGHSSEQYF.

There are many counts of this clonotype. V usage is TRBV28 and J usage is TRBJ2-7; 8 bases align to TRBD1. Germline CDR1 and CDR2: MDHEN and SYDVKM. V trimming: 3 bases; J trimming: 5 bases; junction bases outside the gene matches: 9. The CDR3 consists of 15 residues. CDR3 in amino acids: CASSFTRGPPDEQYF. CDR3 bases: TGTGCCAGCAGTTTTACCAGGGGGCCCCCGGACGAGCAGTACTTC.

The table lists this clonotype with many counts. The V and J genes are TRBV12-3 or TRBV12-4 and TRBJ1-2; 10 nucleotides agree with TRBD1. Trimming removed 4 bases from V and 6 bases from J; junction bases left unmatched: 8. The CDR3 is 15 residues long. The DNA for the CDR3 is TGTGCCAGCAGTTCCACGGGACAGGGGCTTGATGGCTACACCTTC. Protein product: CASSSTGQGLDGYTF.

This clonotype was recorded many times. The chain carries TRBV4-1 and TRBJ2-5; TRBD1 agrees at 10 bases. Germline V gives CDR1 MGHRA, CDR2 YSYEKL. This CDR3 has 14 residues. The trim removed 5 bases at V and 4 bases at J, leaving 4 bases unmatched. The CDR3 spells CASSWDRGRETQYF. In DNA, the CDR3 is TGCGCCAGCAGCTGGGACAGGGGAAGAGAGACCCAGTACTTC.

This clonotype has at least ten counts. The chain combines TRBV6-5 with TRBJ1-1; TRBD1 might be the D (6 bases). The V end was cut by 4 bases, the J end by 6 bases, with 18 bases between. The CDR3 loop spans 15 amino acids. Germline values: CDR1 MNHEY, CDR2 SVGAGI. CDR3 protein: CASSFSGTKFSEAFF. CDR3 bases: TGTGCCAGCAGTTTTTCCGGGACAAAGTTCTCTGAAGCTTTCTTT.

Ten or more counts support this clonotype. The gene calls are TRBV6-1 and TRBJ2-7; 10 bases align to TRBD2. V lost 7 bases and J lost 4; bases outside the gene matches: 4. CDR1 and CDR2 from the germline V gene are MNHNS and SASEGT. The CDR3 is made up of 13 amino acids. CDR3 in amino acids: CASIPSGSYEQYF. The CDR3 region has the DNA TGTGCCAGCATCCCTAGCGGGAGTTACGAGCAGTACTTC.

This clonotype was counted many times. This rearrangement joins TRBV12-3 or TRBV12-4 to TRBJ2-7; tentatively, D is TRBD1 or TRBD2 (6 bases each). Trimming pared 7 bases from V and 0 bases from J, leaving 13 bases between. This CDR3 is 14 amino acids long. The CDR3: CASTRGPLSYEQYF. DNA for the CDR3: TGTGCCAGCACTCGGGGGCCCCTCTCCTACGAGCAGTACTTC.

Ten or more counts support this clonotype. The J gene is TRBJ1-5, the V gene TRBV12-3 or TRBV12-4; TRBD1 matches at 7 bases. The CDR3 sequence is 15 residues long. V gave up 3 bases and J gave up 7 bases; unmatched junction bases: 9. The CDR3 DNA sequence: TGTGCCAGCAGTTTCTCAGACAGGGTCCGCCAGCCCCAGCATTTT. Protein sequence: CASSFSDRVRQPQHF.

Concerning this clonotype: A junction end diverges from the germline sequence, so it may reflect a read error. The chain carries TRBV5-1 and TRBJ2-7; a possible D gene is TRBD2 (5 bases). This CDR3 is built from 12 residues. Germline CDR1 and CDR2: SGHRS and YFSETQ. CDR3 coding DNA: TGCGCCGGCAGTTTCAGCGGCTACGAGCAGTACTTC. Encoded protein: CAGSFSGYEQYF.

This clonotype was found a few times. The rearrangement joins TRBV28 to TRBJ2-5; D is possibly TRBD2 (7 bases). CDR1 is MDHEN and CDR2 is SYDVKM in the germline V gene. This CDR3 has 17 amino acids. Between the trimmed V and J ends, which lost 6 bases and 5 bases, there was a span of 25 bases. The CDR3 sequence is CASSLARGAIVRETQYF. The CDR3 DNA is TGTGCCAGCAGCCTCGCCCGGGGGGCGATTGTCCGCGAGACCCAGTACTTC.

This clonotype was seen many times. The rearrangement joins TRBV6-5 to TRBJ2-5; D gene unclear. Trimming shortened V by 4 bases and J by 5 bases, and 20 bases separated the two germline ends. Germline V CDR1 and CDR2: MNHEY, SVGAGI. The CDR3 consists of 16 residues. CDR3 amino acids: CASSSTRHPPSETQYF. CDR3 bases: TGTGCCAGCAGTTCCACGCGACATCCCCCCTCGGAGACCCAGTACTTC.

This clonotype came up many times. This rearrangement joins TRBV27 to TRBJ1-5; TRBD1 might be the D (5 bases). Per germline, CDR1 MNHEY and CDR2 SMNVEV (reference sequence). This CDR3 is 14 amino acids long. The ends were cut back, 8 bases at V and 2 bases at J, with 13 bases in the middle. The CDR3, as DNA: TGTGCCAGCGCCAGGCCGGGGCGCAATCAGCCCCAGCATTTT. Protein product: CASARPGRNQPQHF.

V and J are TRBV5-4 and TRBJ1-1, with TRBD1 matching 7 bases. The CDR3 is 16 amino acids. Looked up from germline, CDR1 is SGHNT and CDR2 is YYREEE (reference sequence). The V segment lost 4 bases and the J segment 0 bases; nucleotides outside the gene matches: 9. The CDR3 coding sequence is TGTGCCAGCAGCGCGGGGCGACAGGGCATGAACACTGAAGCTTTCTTT. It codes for CASSAGRQGMNTEAFF.

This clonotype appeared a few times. The CDR3 nucleotides read TGTGCCAGCAGTTTGGCAGGGGTCAATGAAAAACTGTTTTTT. As protein: CASSLAGVNEKLFF. V and J are TRBV12-3 or TRBV12-4 and TRBJ1-4, with D tentatively TRBD1 (6 bases). The germline V and J ends were trimmed by 3 bases and 5 bases, with 10 bases remaining between them. The CDR3 covers 14 residues.

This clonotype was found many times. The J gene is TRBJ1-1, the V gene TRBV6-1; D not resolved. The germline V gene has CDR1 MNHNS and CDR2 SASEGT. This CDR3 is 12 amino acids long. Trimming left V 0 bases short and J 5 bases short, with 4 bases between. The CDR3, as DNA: TGTGCCAGCAGTGAAGCGTGGACTGAAGCTTTCTTT. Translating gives CASSEAWTEAFF.

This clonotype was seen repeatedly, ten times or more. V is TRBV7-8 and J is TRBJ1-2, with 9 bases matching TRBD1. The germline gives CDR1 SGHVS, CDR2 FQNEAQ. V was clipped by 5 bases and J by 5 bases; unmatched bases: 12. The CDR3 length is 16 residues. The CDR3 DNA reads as TGTGCCAGCAGCCCCGGGACAGGGAGATCTGGGTATGGCTACACCTTC. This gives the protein CASSPGTGRSGYGYTF.

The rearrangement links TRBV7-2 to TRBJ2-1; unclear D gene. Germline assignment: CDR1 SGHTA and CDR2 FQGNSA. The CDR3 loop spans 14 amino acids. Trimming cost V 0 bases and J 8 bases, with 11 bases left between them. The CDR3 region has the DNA TGTGCCAGCAGCTTAGCTCCCAGCCGGCATGAGCAGTTCTTC. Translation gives CASSLAPSRHEQFF.

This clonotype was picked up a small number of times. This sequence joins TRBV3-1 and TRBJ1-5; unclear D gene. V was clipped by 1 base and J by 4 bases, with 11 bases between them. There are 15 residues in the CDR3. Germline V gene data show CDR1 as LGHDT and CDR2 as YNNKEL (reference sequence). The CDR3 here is CASSQGYGLNQPQHF. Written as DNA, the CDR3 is TGTGCCAGCAGCCAAGGGTACGGACTTAATCAGCCCCAGCATTTT.

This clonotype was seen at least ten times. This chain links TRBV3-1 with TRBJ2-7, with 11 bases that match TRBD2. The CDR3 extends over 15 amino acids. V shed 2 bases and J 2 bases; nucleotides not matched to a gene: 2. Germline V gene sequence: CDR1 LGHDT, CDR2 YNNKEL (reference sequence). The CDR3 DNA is TGTGCCAGCAGCCAACAACTAGCGGGAGCCTACGAGCAGTACTTC. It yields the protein CASSQQLAGAYEQYF.

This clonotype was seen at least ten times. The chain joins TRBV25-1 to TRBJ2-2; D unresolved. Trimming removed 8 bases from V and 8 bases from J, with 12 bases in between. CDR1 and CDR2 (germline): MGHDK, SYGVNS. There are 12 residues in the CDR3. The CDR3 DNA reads TGTGCCAGCCGGACCTTTCCGGGGGAGCTGTTTTTT. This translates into CASRTFPGELFF.

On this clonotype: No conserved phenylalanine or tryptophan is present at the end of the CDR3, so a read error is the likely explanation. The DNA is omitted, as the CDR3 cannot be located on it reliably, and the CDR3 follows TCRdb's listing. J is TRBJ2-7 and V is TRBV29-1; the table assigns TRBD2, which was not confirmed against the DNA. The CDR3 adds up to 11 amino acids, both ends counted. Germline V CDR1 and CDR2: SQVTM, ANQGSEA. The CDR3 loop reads CSVEEPGLATL.

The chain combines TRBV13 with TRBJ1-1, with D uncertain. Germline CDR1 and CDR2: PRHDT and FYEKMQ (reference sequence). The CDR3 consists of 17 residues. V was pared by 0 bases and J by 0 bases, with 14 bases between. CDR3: CASSLGLQRRLNTEAFF. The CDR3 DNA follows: TGTGCCAGCAGCTTAGGCCTACAGAGGCGACTGAACACTGAAGCTTTCTTT.

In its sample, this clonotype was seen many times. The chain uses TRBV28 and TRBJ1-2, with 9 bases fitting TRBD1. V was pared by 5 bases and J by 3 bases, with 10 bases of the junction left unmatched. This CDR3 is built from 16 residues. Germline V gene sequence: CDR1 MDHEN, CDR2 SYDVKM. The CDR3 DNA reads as TGTGCCAGCAGTCTACCCCCGGGACAGGGCGACTATGGCTACACCTTC. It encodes CASSLPPGQGDYGYTF.

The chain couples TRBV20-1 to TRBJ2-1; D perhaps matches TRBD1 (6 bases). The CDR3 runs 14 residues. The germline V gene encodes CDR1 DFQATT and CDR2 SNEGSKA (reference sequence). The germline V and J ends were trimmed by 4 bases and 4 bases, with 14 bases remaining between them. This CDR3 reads CSATTGTLYNEQFF. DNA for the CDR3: TGCAGTGCTACTACCGGGACACTATACAATGAGCAGTTCTTC.